These 11 T cell receptor beta chains originate from one sample sequenced in a study of cytomegalovirus exposure and HLA in healthy donors. PCR used 60 Vbeta primers and 13 Jbeta primers. Assay used: immunoSEQ multiplex PCR; TCRdb lists only in-frame clones, some missing. The table shows some 90,000 clones, with over 65% occurring only once. Material for sequencing was PBMCs. The source of these receptors is a man aged 50-59 years in good health and CMV-seronegative.

The rearrangement joins TRBV7-9 to TRBJ1-4, with D possibly TRBD1 on 6 matching bases. V was clipped by 3 bases and J by 4 bases, with 15 bases between them. Germline-derived CDR1 and CDR2 are SEHNR and FQNEAQ (reference sequence). This CDR3 region has 16 residues. In nucleotides, the CDR3 is TGTGCCAGCAGCTTTATAACCAGGGGTGTTAATGAAAAACTGTTTTTT. Translating it yields CASSFITRGVNEKLFF.

The genes are TRBV4-3 and TRBJ2-1, with 8 bases lining up with TRBD2. V was pared by 0 bases and J by 4 bases, with 5 bases of the junction left unmatched. The length of the CDR3 is 16 residues. Germline assignment: CDR1 LGHNA and CDR2 YSLEER. The CDR3 spells CASSQEYGRGYNEQFF. The CDR3 region has the DNA TGCGCCAGCAGCCAAGAGTACGGGAGGGGATACAATGAGCAGTTCTTC.

The chain carries TRBV29-1 and TRBJ1-5; D gene unclear. The CDR3 sequence is 14 residues long. Trimming removed 6 bases at V and 2 bases at J, with 14 bases between. Germline V lookup: CDR1 SQVTM, CDR2 ANQGSEA. CDR3 nucleotide sequence: TGCAGCGTCCTGTCGGGGAGCGGCAATCAGCCCCAGCATTTT. It is translated as CSVLSGSGNQPQHF. Looking up the rest from reference TRBV29-1 and TRBJ1-5 gives the full variable domain: SAVISQKPSRDICQRGTSLTIQCQVDSQVTMMFWYRQQPGQSLTLIATANQGSEATYESGFVIDKFPISRPNLTFSTLTVSNMSPEDSSIYLCSVLSGSGNQPQHFGDGTRLSIL.

The chain links TRBV5-4 to TRBJ2-3, with TRBD2 matching over 9 bases. Germline CDR1 reads SGHNT; CDR2 reads YYREEE (reference sequence). CDR3 length: 16 amino acids. Trimming at V came to 2 bases and at J to 1 base, leaving 5 bases not matched to a gene. DNA for the CDR3: TGTGCCAGCAGCTTAAAGCGGGAGGATGGCACAGATACGCAGTATTTT. Translation gives CASSLKREDGTDTQYF.

CDR3 protein: CASRSSGKSYNEQFF. The CDR3 DNA is TGTGCCAGCAGATCTAGCGGCAAGTCCTACAATGAGCAGTTCTTC. This chain links TRBV28 with TRBJ2-1; 7 bases align to TRBD2. There are 15 residues in the CDR3. Germline CDR1 and CDR2: MDHEN and SYDVKM. Trimming took 6 bases from V and 1 from J; bases not matched to a gene: 6.

The rearrangement links TRBV7-3 to TRBJ2-5; TRBD1 aligns across 10 bases. Unmatched junction bases numbered 7, after V lost 5 bases and J lost 4 bases. The CDR3 contains 15 residues. The germline gives CDR1 SGHTA, CDR2 FQGTGA. CDR3 bases: TGTGCCAGCAGCCTAGGGACAGGGGTTCTAGAGACCCAGTACTTC. This codes for CASSLGTGVLETQYF.

This chain uses TRBV28 with TRBJ1-6, with D perhaps TRBD1 (5 bases). CDR3 length: 14 amino acids. Germline V gene lookup returns CDR1 MDHEN and CDR2 SYDVKM. Trimming shortened V by 5 bases and J by 7 bases, and 12 bases separated the two germline ends. The CDR3 loop reads CASSPGIQNSPLHF. The CDR3 bases are TGTGCCAGCAGTCCAGGGATCCAAAATTCACCCCTCCACTTT. Complete variable domain (other parts from reference TRBV28 and TRBJ1-6): DVKVTQSSRYLVKRTGEKVFLECVQDMDHENMFWYRQDPGLGLRLIYFSYDVKMKEKGDIPEGYSVSREKKERFSLILESASTNQTSMYLCASSPGIQNSPLHFGNGTRLTVT.

The genes are TRBV27 and TRBJ2-1; 10 bases are shared with TRBD2. The J segment lost 5 bases and the V segment lost 0 bases, leaving 1 base of the junction unmatched. Germline CDR1 and CDR2: MNHEY and SMNVEV (reference sequence). This CDR3 has 15 residues. The CDR3, as DNA: TGTGCCAGCAGTTTATCTCTAGCGGGAGACAATGAGCAGTTCTTC. It is translated as CASSLSLAGDNEQFF.

This clone was recorded once. This chain connects TRBV7-3 to TRBJ1-1; D might be TRBD1 (6 bases). CDR1 is SGHTA and CDR2 is FQGTGA in the germline V gene. V lost 5 bases to trimming and J lost 1 base, with 11 bases between them. CDR3 length: 14 residues. The CDR3 reads CASSPRGTNTEAFF. As DNA, the CDR3 is TGTGCCAGCAGCCCCAGGGGCACGAACACTGAAGCTTTCTTT.

The rearrangement uses TRBV2 and TRBJ1-2; D is uncertain. In germline, CDR1 is SNHLY, CDR2 FYNNEI. Trimming took off 6 bases at V and 2 bases at J, with 7 bases between the two ends. The CDR3 length is 12 residues. Written as DNA, the CDR3 is TGTGCCAGCAGCCCGGGGAACTATGGCTACACCTTC. Protein product: CASSPGNYGYTF.

As to this clone: An end of the junction differs from the germline gene, which may be a read error. The J gene is TRBJ2-1, the V gene TRBV19, with 7 positions matching TRBD2. The length of the CDR3 is 16 residues. Germline V gene data show CDR1 as LNHDA and CDR2 as SQIVND (reference sequence). The CDR3 region is CASSLLPGEGKNVQFF. CDR3 nucleotide sequence: TGTGCCAGTAGTCTCCTCCCCGGGGAGGGGAAGAATGTGCAGTTCTTC.